These 27 T cell receptor beta chains were sequenced from one sample in a study of shared clonotypes between healthy human individuals. TCRdb's table, derived via immunoSEQ multiplex PCR, lists solely in-frame clones and lacks some. Of about 1,900,000 clones listed, about 95% are singletons. The naive CD8 subset, CD45RO-negative cells positively selected for CCR7, excluded terminally differentiated effector memory CD45RA+ cells. The sample taken for sequencing was naive CD8+ T cells sorted from blood. These receptors originate from a man between 18 and 29 years old in good health.

The V call is TRBV21-1, the J call TRBJ1-4; the D call of TRBD1 is as the table states it, not checked on the DNA. TRBV21-1 is described as a pseudogene. The CDR3 length is 15 residues. For the CDR3, the DNA is TGTGCCAGACCGGGACAGCCAGCAACTAATGAAAAACTGTTTTTT. Translated: CARPGQPATNEKLFF.

This chain links TRBV15 with TRBJ2-2; 13 nucleotides agree with TRBD2. The ends lost 8 bases at V and 4 bases at J; junction bases unmatched: 7. Germline values: CDR1 LNHNV, CDR2 YYDKDF (reference sequence). This CDR3 region has 16 residues. The CDR3 nucleotides are TGTGCCACCCCTCCAACTAGCGGGAGGGGCACCGGGGAGCTGTTTTTT. Translating it yields CATPPTSGRGTGELFF.

V and J are TRBV29-1 and TRBJ1-2; no clear D. V lost 5 bases and J lost 0, with 10 bases in between. The CDR3 is 13 amino acids. Germline CDR1 is SQVTM and CDR2 is ANQGSEA. The CDR3 loop is CSVPGLANYGYTF. Written as DNA, the CDR3 is TGCAGCGTTCCAGGCTTAGCTAACTATGGCTACACCTTC.

The V gene is TRBV15, the J gene TRBJ2-1; D not certain. Trimming left V 1 base short and J 7 bases short, with 5 bases between. Germline loops: CDR1 LNHNV, CDR2 YYDKDF (reference sequence). This CDR3 is built from 12 residues. CDR3 in DNA: TGTGCCACCAGCAGAGCGGAGAATGAGCAGTTCTTC. It encodes CATSRAENEQFF. Based on the CDR3 plus reference TRBV15 and TRBJ2-1, the full variable domain is DAMVIQNPRYQVTQFGKPVTLSCSQTLNHNVMYWYQQKSSQAPKLLFHYYDKDFNNEADTPDNFQSRRPNTSFCFLDIRSPGLGDTAMYLCATSRAENEQFFGPGTRLTVL.

Concerning this clone itself: Other DNA sequences in this specimen translate into the identical CDR3. This chain connects TRBV7-9 to TRBJ2-7; 7 nucleotides line up with TRBD1. This CDR3 has 15 residues. In germline, CDR1 is SEHNR, CDR2 FQNEAQ (reference sequence). The V segment lost 0 bases and the J segment 1 base; nucleotides outside the gene matches: 3. CDR3 bases: TGTGCCAGCAGCTTAGCGTTACAGGGGTCCTACGAGCAGTACTTC. Amino acids: CASSLALQGSYEQYF.

V is TRBV4-1 and J is TRBJ2-7; D tentatively reads TRBD1 or TRBD2 (5 bases each). V lost 0 bases to trimming and J lost 3 bases, with 18 bases between them. Looked up from germline, CDR1 is MGHRA and CDR2 is YSYEKL. The CDR3 covers 17 residues. The CDR3 is CASSQDLGTGIFYEQYF. The CDR3 DNA reads as TGCGCCAGCAGCCAAGATTTGGGGACGGGAATATTCTACGAGCAGTACTTC.

This chain joins TRBV4-2 and TRBJ2-4, with no clear D. From germline, CDR1 is LGHNA and CDR2 YNFKEQ. V lost 0 bases to trimming and J lost 0 bases, with 6 bases between them. This CDR3 spans 15 amino acids. The CDR3 region has the DNA TGTGCCAGCAGCCAAGAGTATCTAGCCAAAAACATTCAGTACTTC. Translated: CASSQEYLAKNIQYF.

The rearrangement uses TRBV30 and TRBJ2-2; no clear D. There are 13 residues in the CDR3. Trimming removed 2 bases from V and 3 bases from J, with 7 bases in between. Germline CDR1 and CDR2: GTSNPN and SVGIG (reference sequence). CDR3 residues: CAWSPRDTGELFF. The CDR3 DNA reads as TGTGCCTGGAGTCCTAGGGACACCGGGGAGCTGTTTTTT. Variable domain in full (rest from reference TRBV30 and TRBJ2-2): SQTIHQWPATLVQPVGSPLSLECTVEGTSNPNLYWYRQAAGRGLQLLFYSVGIGQISSEVPQNLSASRPQDRQFILSSKKLLLSDSGFYLCAWSPRDTGELFFGEGSRLTVL.

CDR3 protein: CASSIGTELYEQYF. Here the CDR3 DNA reads TGTGCCAGTAGTATAGGGACAGAACTCTACGAGCAGTACTTC. This chain uses TRBV19 with TRBJ2-7, with a weak D call TRBD1 (6 bases). Germline V CDR1 and CDR2: LNHDA, SQIVND (reference sequence). The CDR3 covers 14 residues. The V gene lost 1 base and the J gene lost 3 bases, with 10 bases spanning the gap.

The rearrangement links TRBV19 to TRBJ1-1; D uncertain. Germline values: CDR1 LNHDA, CDR2 SQIVND (reference sequence). Trimming left V 6 bases short and J 1 base short, with 15 bases between. The CDR3 runs to 15 residues. The CDR3 region has the DNA TGTGCCAGTAGGCTACTGGACGAAAGGAACACTGAAGCTTTCTTT. This translates into CASRLLDERNTEAFF.

The chain has TRBV4-1 and TRBJ2-7, with D hard to call. Trimming removed 3 bases at V and 3 bases at J, with 12 bases between. The germline V gene has CDR1 MGHRA and CDR2 YSYEKL. This CDR3 is built from 14 residues. CDR3 loop: CASSHLTGNYEQYF. The CDR3 bases are TGCGCCAGCAGCCACCTGACGGGCAACTACGAGCAGTACTTC.

This chain links TRBV6-5 with TRBJ2-7; D might be TRBD1 or TRBD2, each matching 5 bases. The CDR3 covers 15 residues. CDR1 MNHEY and CDR2 SVGAGI come from the germline V gene. V was pared by 5 bases and J by 5 bases, with 19 bases between. CDR3 sequence: CASSLGTPELDEQYF. The CDR3 DNA reads as TGTGCCAGCAGTCTAGGGACCCCTGAATTGGACGAGCAGTACTTC.

The CDR3 reads CASSFKGGGETQYF. In DNA, the CDR3 is TGTGCCAGCAGCTTCAAGGGGGGAGGAGAGACCCAGTACTTC. The V and J genes are TRBV5-4 and TRBJ2-5, with D perhaps given as TRBD1 or TRBD2 (6 bases each). The CDR3 totals 14 residues. Germline V gene sequence: CDR1 SGHNT, CDR2 YYREEE (reference sequence). Deletions cut 2 bases from V and 4 bases from J, with 12 bases between.

This clone was recorded once. J is TRBJ2-7 and V is TRBV11-2; D tentatively reads TRBD1 or TRBD2 (5 bases each). Trimming took off 1 base at V and 6 bases at J, with 19 bases between the two ends. Germline assignment: CDR1 SGHAT and CDR2 FQNNGV. The CDR3 length is 16 residues. CDR3 protein: CASSLAPGMDSAEQYF. The CDR3 nucleotides are TGTGCCAGCAGCTTAGCCCCAGGGATGGATAGCGCCGAGCAGTACTTC.

The rearrangement uses TRBV2 and TRBJ2-7; D perhaps matches TRBD1 (6 bases). CDR1 is SNHLY and CDR2 is FYNNEI in the germline V gene. The CDR3 length is 13 residues. Trimming removed 4 bases at V and 5 bases at J, with 12 bases between. DNA for the CDR3: TGTGCCAGCAGTGGAACAGGGCTCCACGAGCAGTACTTC. It yields the protein CASSGTGLHEQYF.

Here the CDR3 reads CASSSGGGPSWDEQFF. As DNA, the CDR3 is TGTGCCAGCAGTTCCGGGGGGGGACCGAGTTGGGATGAGCAGTTCTTC. The rearrangement links TRBV25-1 to TRBJ2-1; TRBD2 matches 8 bases. This CDR3 is 16 amino acids long. Unmatched junction bases numbered 14, after V lost 5 bases and J lost 8 bases. CDR1 and CDR2 from the germline V gene are MGHDK and SYGVNS.

V and J are TRBV27 and TRBJ2-3; a weak D match, TRBD2 (5 bases). Trimming pared 3 bases from V and 0 bases from J, leaving 10 bases between. CDR1 is MNHEY and CDR2 is SMNVEV in the germline V gene (reference sequence). The CDR3 totals 15 residues. The CDR3 is CASSLIRESTDTQYF. Written as DNA, the CDR3 is TGTGCCAGCAGTTTGATTAGGGAGAGCACAGATACGCAGTATTTT.

The chain carries TRBV4-3 and TRBJ2-7; D may correspond to TRBD1 or TRBD2 (5 bases each). In germline, CDR1 is LGHNA, CDR2 YSLEER. The CDR3 runs 13 residues. Trimming removed 3 bases from V and 4 bases from J, with 10 bases in between. CDR3 sequence: CASSHTEGYEQYF. The CDR3 region has the DNA TGCGCCAGCAGCCACACAGAGGGGTACGAGCAGTACTTC.

On this clone itself: In the same sample, other DNA sequences code for this CDR3. The J gene is TRBJ2-3, the V gene TRBV13; 7 bases line up with TRBD2. CDR3 length: 15 residues. In germline, CDR1 is PRHDT, CDR2 FYEKMQ (reference sequence). Trimming cost V 5 bases and J 0 bases; bases outside gene matches: 5. DNA for the CDR3: TGTGCCAGCAGCCCCGGGGGGACTAGCACAGATACGCAGTATTTT. This translates into CASSPGGTSTDTQYF.

V gene TRBV5-8 combines with J gene TRBJ2-7; TRBD2 is a possible D gene (6 bases). V dropped 4 bases and J dropped 3 bases, with 14 bases sitting between them. CDR3 length: 14 residues. The germline V gene has CDR1 SGHTS and CDR2 YDEGEE. In DNA, the CDR3 is TGTGCCAGCAGCCTCCCGGGGGAGGACTACGAGCAGTACTTC. Encoded protein: CASSLPGEDYEQYF. Based on the CDR3 plus reference TRBV5-8 and TRBJ2-7, the full variable domain is EAGVTQSPTHLIKTRGQQATLRCSPISGHTSVYWYQQALGLGLQFLLWYDEGEERNRGNFPPRFSGRQFPNYSSELNVNALELEDSALYLCASSLPGEDYEQYFGPGTRLTVT.

The chain couples TRBV19 to TRBJ2-4, with a weak D call TRBD1 (7 bases). Germline V gene sequence: CDR1 LNHDA, CDR2 SQIVND (reference sequence). CDR3 size: 15 residues. Trimming took 3 bases from V and 1 from J, leaving 10 bases between them. As DNA, the CDR3 is TGTGCCAGTAGTATTCCAGGGGGGGCCAAAAACATTCAGTACTTC. Protein sequence: CASSIPGGAKNIQYF.

The gene calls are TRBV5-6 and TRBJ2-7; 10 nucleotides agree with TRBD2. The CDR3 has 16 residues. CDR1 is SGHDT, CDR2 YYEEEE, per germline. Trimming took 1 base from V and 2 from J; bases not matched to a gene: 6. In nucleotides, the CDR3 is TGTGCCAGCAGCTTGCCTGGACTAGCGGATCCCTACGAGCAGTACTTC. This encodes CASSLPGLADPYEQYF.

The chain has TRBV6-7 and TRBJ2-7; no firm D call. TRBV6-7 is an ORF for which the function is uncertain. The CDR3 is 16 amino acids. Trimming shortened V by 2 bases and J by 9 bases, and 23 bases separated the two germline ends. CDR3 residues: CASSYTSPPPLRRQYF. As DNA, the CDR3 is TGTGCCAGCAGTTACACGTCCCCGCCCCCGCTGAGGCGGCAGTACTTC.

This clone was seen just once. The chain uses TRBV7-9 and TRBJ2-7; 9 nucleotides match TRBD2. The germline V gene has CDR1 SEHNR and CDR2 FQNEAQ (reference sequence). This CDR3 spans 15 amino acids. Trimming removed 3 bases from V and 7 bases from J; junction bases left unmatched: 10. CDR3 nucleotides: TGTGCCAGCAGCTTCCTCATAGCGGGAGAGGGGGAGCAGTACTTC. This encodes CASSFLIAGEGEQYF.

Concerning this clone itself: One end of the junction does not line up with germline, which may come from a read error. The rearrangement joins TRBV2 to TRBJ2-7, with TRBD2 as a possible D gene (6 bases). The CDR3 is 16 residues long. The germline V gene encodes CDR1 SNHLY and CDR2 FYNNEI. This CDR3 is CASREVWKIGGHEQYF. Written as DNA, the CDR3 is TGTGCCAGCAGAGAAGTTTGGAAAATCGGGGGTCACGAGCAGTACTTC.

The chain carries TRBV13 and TRBJ1-2; 12 bases match TRBD1. The CDR3 extends over 17 amino acids. V dropped 1 base and J dropped 5; count of bases not matched to a gene: 8. Germline V CDR1 and CDR2: PRHDT, FYEKMQ (reference sequence). The CDR3 sequence is CASSLEGQGAHWYGYTF. In DNA, the CDR3 is TGTGCCAGCAGCTTAGAGGGACAGGGGGCCCATTGGTATGGCTACACCTTC.

The chain is built from TRBV6-5 and TRBJ2-3, with D possibly TRBD2 on 6 matching bases. The CDR3 has 16 residues. Trimming cost V 0 bases and J 1 base, with 11 bases left between them. Germline V gives CDR1 MNHEY, CDR2 SVGAGI. CDR3 DNA: TGTGCCAGCAGTTACTCCCGGGAGTGGGGCACAGATACGCAGTATTTT. This gives the protein CASSYSREWGTDTQYF.